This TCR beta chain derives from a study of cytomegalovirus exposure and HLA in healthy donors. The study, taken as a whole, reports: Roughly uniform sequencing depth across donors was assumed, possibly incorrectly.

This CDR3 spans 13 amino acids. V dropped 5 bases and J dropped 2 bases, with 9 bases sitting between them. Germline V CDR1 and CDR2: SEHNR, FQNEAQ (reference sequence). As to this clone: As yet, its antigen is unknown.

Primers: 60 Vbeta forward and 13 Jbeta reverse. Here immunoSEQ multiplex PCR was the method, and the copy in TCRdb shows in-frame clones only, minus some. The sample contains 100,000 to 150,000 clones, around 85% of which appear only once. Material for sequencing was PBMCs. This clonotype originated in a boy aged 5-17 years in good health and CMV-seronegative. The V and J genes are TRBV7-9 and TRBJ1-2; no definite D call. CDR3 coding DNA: TGTGCCAGCAGCCCACAGCAAAACTATGGCTACACCTTC. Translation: CASSPQQNYGYTF. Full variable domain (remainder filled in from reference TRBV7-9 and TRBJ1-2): DTGVSQNPRHKITKRGQNVTFRCDPISEHNRLYWYRQTLGQGPEFLTYFQNEAQLEKSRLLSDRFSAERPKGSFSTLEIQRTEQGDSAMYLCASSPQQNYGYTFGSGTRLTVV.